This T cell receptor (beta chain) was captured in a study of blood T cell repertoires in COVID-19. On the study more broadly: Acute and convalescent COVID-19 specimens originated in the United States, Italy and Spain. PBMCs, B-cell-depleted T cells, or T cells were the source of the cDNA or gDNA that made up the material.

In the study's own analysis: Amplification with reference gene primers provided the estimates of nucleated cell counts. Produced via immunoSEQ multiplex PCR; TCRdb's table is partial and in-frame only. V and J calls and clone size are given by that table; D and trimming were obtained from the DNA. The data show 85,000 to 110,000 clones, 80% to 90% seen once. CDR3 length equals 15 residues. The V and J ends lost 0 bases and 7 bases respectively, with 12 bases between them. In germline, CDR1 is MGHRA, CDR2 YSYEKL. The chain employs TRBV4-1 and TRBJ1-4, with D uncertain. The TCR sequence derives from a woman aged 55-70 years with acute or convalescent COVID-19. Source material: peripheral blood. The DNA for the CDR3 is TGCGCCAGCAGCCAAGATATTCCGGCGGGTGAAAAACTGTTTTTT. Amino acid sequence: CASSQDIPAGEKLFF.